These T cell receptor beta chains were read from a single sample in a study of OX40 agonist ivuxolimab in advanced cancers. Sequenced by immunoSEQ multiplex PCR; TCRdb stores in-frame clones only, minus some. The table lists some 60,000 clones, about four fifths of them singletons. The input for sequencing was CD4+ or CD8+ T cells sorted from blood, taken in a trial of the OX40 agonist ivuxolimab. These receptors were taken from an adult with an advanced solid tumor such as melanoma, head and neck, liver or kidney cancer. Each CDR3 is given with its conserved first and last residue. The D gene is left open where the match is weak.

>TRBV5-1|.|TRBJ2-3
TGCGCCAGCAGCTTGACAGGGAAGAACACAGATACGCAGTATTTT
CASSLTGKNTDTQYF
>TRBV9|.|TRBJ2-1
TGTGCCAGCAGCGTCGACTCCGGGGAGGCGTACAATGAGCAGTTCTTC
CASSVDSGEAYNEQFF
>TRBV7-9|.|TRBJ2-3
TGTGCCAGCAGCTTCTCGCGGTCTAGCACAGATACGCAGTATTTT
CASSFSRSSTDTQYF
>TRBV2|TRBD1|TRBJ1-4
TGTGCCAGCAACCTAGACAGGGGAGGAGGTGAAAAACTGTTTTTT
CASNLDRGGGEKLFF
>TRBV28|.|TRBJ2-7
TGTGCCAGCAGTTGGGGACGGGCCCCCTCCTACGAGCAGTACTTC
CASSWGRAPSYEQYF
>TRBV2|TRBD2|TRBJ2-7
TGTGCCAGCAGTGAACGCGGGAGCACCTACGAGCAGTACTTC
CASSERGSTYEQYF
>TRBV28|.|TRBJ1-5
TGTGCCAGCACCCGGGACGGAAGAAATCAGCCCCAGCATTTT
CASTRDGRNQPQHF
>TRBV18|TRBD2|TRBJ2-1
TGTGCCAGCTCACCAGTACTAGCGGGGGCCAATGAGCAGTTCTTC
CASSPVLAGANEQFF
>TRBV29-1|.|TRBJ1-5
TGCAGCGTTGAACTCCCGGGGTTCAGACTTAATAGCAATCAGCCCCAGCATTTT
CSVELPGFRLNSNQPQHF
>TRBV18|.|TRBJ1-4
TGTGCCAGCTCACCAGACAGAGGGGGAGAAAAACTGTTTTTT
CASSPDRGGEKLFF